Listed below are T cell receptor beta chains from one sample, sequenced in a study of graft-versus-host responses after intestinal transplantation. Assay used: immunoSEQ multiplex PCR; TCRdb lists only in-frame clones, some missing. Here the sample spans about 64,000 clones, around nine tenths being singletons. This specimen consisted of bone marrow, obtained nearly 750 days after intestinal transplantation. These receptor sequences come from a human patient who received an intestinal transplant, so some T cells may come from the graft donor. CDR3s include the opening cysteine and the closing phenylalanine or tryptophan. Each record gives: CDR3 protein, CDR3 DNA, clone size, V gene, J gene, D gene. D genes are given only for firm matches. Clone sizes are given selectively: once, few, many, or a class where the clone is expanded.

cdr3_aa: CASSDPSGEGESYEQYF
cdr3_nt: TGTGCCAGCAGTGATCCTAGCGGGGAGGGGGAATCCTACGAGCAGTACTTC
clone_size: .
v_call: TRBV6-4
j_call: TRBJ2-7
d_call: TRBD2

cdr3_aa: CSVEGTSGRTTTSTDTQYF
cdr3_nt: TGCAGCGTTGAAGGGACTAGCGGGAGGACAACGACAAGCACAGATACGCAGTATTTT
clone_size: .
v_call: TRBV29-1
j_call: TRBJ2-3
d_call: TRBD2

cdr3_aa: CASSVGSETYEQYF
cdr3_nt: TGTGCCAGCAGCGTAGGGTCAGAAACCTACGAGCAGTACTTC
clone_size: once
v_call: TRBV9
j_call: TRBJ2-7
d_call: .

cdr3_aa: CASSPMGDRVSYEQYF
cdr3_nt: TGTGCCAGCAGCCCGATGGGGGACAGGGTCTCCTACGAGCAGTACTTC
clone_size: .
v_call: TRBV11-1
j_call: TRBJ2-7
d_call: TRBD1

cdr3_aa: CASSPIWTGTTSYEQYF
cdr3_nt: TGCGCCAGCAGCCCTATTTGGACCGGGACAACATCCTACGAGCAGTACTTC
clone_size: .
v_call: TRBV23-1
j_call: TRBJ2-7
d_call: .

cdr3_aa: CASSEGAREDTQYF
cdr3_nt: TGCGCCAGCTCAGAGGGGGCGCGTGAAGATACGCAGTATTTT
clone_size: .
v_call: TRBV5-1
j_call: TRBJ2-3
d_call: TRBD1

cdr3_aa: CASSEKTGPNEKLFF
cdr3_nt: TGTGCCAGCAGCGAGAAGACAGGGCCCAATGAAAAACTGTTTTTT
clone_size: .
v_call: TRBV13
j_call: TRBJ1-4
d_call: TRBD1

cdr3_aa: CASSLTDSYEQYF
cdr3_nt: TGTGCCAGCAGCTTGACTGATTCCTACGAGCAGTACTTC
clone_size: once
v_call: TRBV5-4
j_call: TRBJ2-7
d_call: .

cdr3_aa: CASSATGTSGTDTQYF
cdr3_nt: TGTGCCAGCAGCGCTACCGGGACTAGCGGCACAGATACGCAGTATTTT
clone_size: .
v_call: TRBV9
j_call: TRBJ2-3
d_call: TRBD2

cdr3_aa: CASSVGTGRQPQHF
cdr3_nt: TGTGCCAGCAGCGTGGGGACAGGGAGGCAGCCCCAGCATTTT
clone_size: once
v_call: TRBV5-6
j_call: TRBJ1-5
d_call: TRBD1

cdr3_aa: CASSVGQPSYEQYF
cdr3_nt: TGTGCCAGCAGCGTGGGACAGCCCTCCTACGAGCAGTACTTC
clone_size: .
v_call: TRBV5-6
j_call: TRBJ2-7
d_call: TRBD1

cdr3_aa: CASSLTTSYEQYF
cdr3_nt: TGCGCCAGCAGCTTGACCACATCCTACGAGCAGTACTTC
clone_size: .
v_call: TRBV5-1
j_call: TRBJ2-7
d_call: .

cdr3_aa: CASSETRATEAFF
cdr3_nt: TGCGCCAGCAGCGAGACCAGGGCCACTGAAGCTTTCTTT
clone_size: .
v_call: TRBV4-1
j_call: TRBJ1-1
d_call: .

cdr3_aa: CASSLTGGGNQPQHF
cdr3_nt: TGTGCCAGCAGTCTGACAGGGGGTGGCAATCAGCCCCAGCATTTT
clone_size: .
v_call: TRBV2
j_call: TRBJ1-5
d_call: TRBD1

cdr3_aa: CASSYGPSTGGGYTF
cdr3_nt: TGTGCCAGCAGTTACGGACCCAGTACAGGGGGCGGCTACACCTTC
clone_size: once
v_call: TRBV6-5
j_call: TRBJ1-2
d_call: TRBD1

cdr3_aa: CASSYGQREKLFF
cdr3_nt: TGTGCCAGCAGTTATGGACAAAGGGAAAAACTGTTTTTT
clone_size: .
v_call: TRBV6-5
j_call: TRBJ1-4
d_call: .

cdr3_aa: CASSLRSMNTEAFF
cdr3_nt: TGTGCCAGCAGCCTTAGATCAATGAACACTGAAGCTTTCTTT
clone_size: once
v_call: TRBV14
j_call: TRBJ1-1
d_call: .

cdr3_aa: CASSEFGGHNEKLFF
cdr3_nt: TGTGCCAGCAGTGAATTCGGGGGCCACAATGAAAAACTGTTTTTT
clone_size: .
v_call: TRBV25-1
j_call: TRBJ1-4
d_call: .

cdr3_aa: CASSPQEPRTDTQYF
cdr3_nt: TGCGCCAGCAGCCCACAGGAACCACGCACAGATACGCAGTATTTT
clone_size: .
v_call: TRBV5-1
j_call: TRBJ2-3
d_call: .

cdr3_aa: CASSLSNGASNEQFF
cdr3_nt: TGCGCCAGCAGCCTTAGCAATGGAGCCTCAAATGAGCAGTTCTTC
clone_size: .
v_call: TRBV5-1
j_call: TRBJ2-1
d_call: .

cdr3_aa: CASIRGTDSNQPQHF
cdr3_nt: TGTGCCAGCATTAGGGGGACGGATAGCAATCAGCCCCAGCATTTT
clone_size: .
v_call: TRBV6-1
j_call: TRBJ1-5
d_call: .

cdr3_aa: CASSLGPLSTNEKLFF
cdr3_nt: TGCGCCAGCAGCTTGGGACCGCTCTCAACTAATGAAAAACTGTTTTTT
clone_size: .
v_call: TRBV5-1
j_call: TRBJ1-4
d_call: .

cdr3_aa: CASSVSAGPYEQYF
cdr3_nt: TGTGCCAGCAGCGTATCAGCAGGTCCCTACGAGCAGTACTTC
clone_size: .
v_call: TRBV9
j_call: TRBJ2-7
d_call: .

cdr3_aa: CASRQREATYEQYF
cdr3_nt: TGTGCCAGCAGACAGCGGGAGGCCACCTACGAGCAGTACTTC
clone_size: .
v_call: TRBV5-6
j_call: TRBJ2-7
d_call: TRBD2

cdr3_aa: CASSLDRGHEKLFF
cdr3_nt: TGTGCCAGCAGCTTGGACAGGGGCCATGAAAAACTGTTTTTT
clone_size: .
v_call: TRBV7-6
j_call: TRBJ1-4
d_call: TRBD1

cdr3_aa: CASSNSNTGELFF
cdr3_nt: TGTGCCAGCAGTAACTCGAACACCGGGGAGCTGTTTTTT
clone_size: .
v_call: TRBV6-5
j_call: TRBJ2-2
d_call: .

cdr3_aa: CASRLYTGELFF
cdr3_nt: TGTGCCTCGAGACTCTACACCGGGGAGCTGTTTTTT
clone_size: once
v_call: TRBV19
j_call: TRBJ2-2
d_call: .

cdr3_aa: CAWTLPYSYEQYF
cdr3_nt: TGTGCCTGGACCCTACCTTACTCCTACGAGCAGTACTTC
clone_size: .
v_call: TRBV30
j_call: TRBJ2-7
d_call: .

cdr3_aa: CASSGQVVGFGELFF
cdr3_nt: TGCGCCAGCAGTGGACAGGTGGTGGGGTTTGGGGAGCTGTTTTTT
clone_size: .
v_call: TRBV10-2
j_call: TRBJ2-2
d_call: .

cdr3_aa: CASSIGGQGGNEQFF
cdr3_nt: TGTGCCAGTAGTATAGGGGGACAGGGAGGGAATGAGCAGTTCTTC
clone_size: .
v_call: TRBV19
j_call: TRBJ2-1
d_call: TRBD1

cdr3_aa: CASSRGGPYEQYF
cdr3_nt: TGTGCCAGCAGTAGAGGGGGGCCCTACGAGCAGTACTTC
clone_size: .
v_call: TRBV13
j_call: TRBJ2-7
d_call: .

cdr3_aa: CASSEPERAQYF
cdr3_nt: TGTGCCAGCAGTGAACCAGAACGGGCCCAGTACTTC
clone_size: .
v_call: TRBV25-1
j_call: TRBJ2-5
d_call: .

cdr3_aa: CASSFFRLNEQYF
cdr3_nt: TGTGCCAGCAGCTTTTTTCGGCTCAACGAGCAGTACTTC
clone_size: .
v_call: TRBV7-2
j_call: TRBJ2-7
d_call: .

cdr3_aa: CATSRVNDNEQFF
cdr3_nt: TGTGCCACCAGCAGAGTTAACGACAATGAGCAGTTCTTC
clone_size: .
v_call: TRBV15
j_call: TRBJ2-1
d_call: .

cdr3_aa: CASSSLWGPTDTQYF
cdr3_nt: TGTGCCAGCAGCTCCCTGTGGGGGCCCACAGATACGCAGTATTTT
clone_size: .
v_call: TRBV7-9
j_call: TRBJ2-3
d_call: .

cdr3_aa: CASSSPQADARAEAFF
cdr3_nt: TGTGCCAGCAGCTCCCCCCAAGCGGACGCTAGGGCTGAAGCTTTCTTT
clone_size: .
v_call: TRBV5-4
j_call: TRBJ1-1
d_call: .

cdr3_aa: CATSGDTRGHEGGYTF
cdr3_nt: TGTGCCACCAGCGGGGACACGAGAGGGCACGAGGGCGGCTACACCTTC
clone_size: .
v_call: TRBV15
j_call: TRBJ1-2
d_call: .

cdr3_aa: CASSLRVSGDYNEQFF
cdr3_nt: TGTGCCAGCAGCTTGCGTGTTAGCGGGGATTACAATGAGCAGTTCTTC
clone_size: .
v_call: TRBV5-4
j_call: TRBJ2-1
d_call: TRBD2

cdr3_aa: CASSIVGPRSGGQETQYF
cdr3_nt: TGTGCCAGTAGTATAGTGGGGCCCCGGAGCGGGGGTCAAGAGACCCAGTACTTC
clone_size: .
v_call: TRBV19
j_call: TRBJ2-5
d_call: TRBD2

cdr3_aa: CSVGRAYNEQFF
cdr3_nt: TGCAGCGTTGGCAGGGCCTACAATGAGCAGTTCTTC
clone_size: .
v_call: TRBV29-1
j_call: TRBJ2-1
d_call: .

cdr3_aa: CASSPRAVRYNEQFF
cdr3_nt: TGTGCCAGCAGCCCCAGAGCTGTAAGGTACAATGAGCAGTTCTTC
clone_size: .
v_call: TRBV27
j_call: TRBJ2-1
d_call: .

cdr3_aa: CASSIDWSGDTEAFF
cdr3_nt: TGTGCCAGTAGTATAGATTGGTCCGGGGACACTGAAGCTTTCTTT
clone_size: .
v_call: TRBV19
j_call: TRBJ1-1
d_call: .

cdr3_aa: CASGLAATGNTIYF
cdr3_nt: TGTGCTAGTGGTTTGGCGGCTACTGGAAACACCATATATTTT
clone_size: .
v_call: TRBV12-5
j_call: TRBJ1-3
d_call: .

cdr3_aa: CASSPTASYEQYF
cdr3_nt: TGTGCCAGCTCACCAACAGCGTCCTACGAGCAGTACTTC
clone_size: .
v_call: TRBV18
j_call: TRBJ2-7
d_call: .

cdr3_aa: CASSLGGGYGYTF
cdr3_nt: TGTGCCAGCAGTTTAGGGGGCGGCTATGGCTACACCTTC
clone_size: .
v_call: TRBV27
j_call: TRBJ1-2
d_call: .

cdr3_aa: CASSRTSRNTIYF
cdr3_nt: TGTGCCAGCAGCCGGACATCGCGAAACACCATATATTTT
clone_size: few
v_call: TRBV7-9
j_call: TRBJ1-3
d_call: .

cdr3_aa: CASSPSGTVVDEQYF
cdr3_nt: TGTGCCAGCTCCCCTTCCGGGACAGTCGTCGACGAGCAGTACTTC
clone_size: .
v_call: TRBV18
j_call: TRBJ2-7
d_call: TRBD1

cdr3_aa: CASSPSSGDYGYTF
cdr3_nt: TGTGCCAGCTCACCGAGCAGTGGGGACTATGGCTACACCTTC
clone_size: .
v_call: TRBV18
j_call: TRBJ1-2
d_call: .

cdr3_aa: CASSQASGGAFDEQFF
cdr3_nt: TGTGCCAGCAGCCAGGCAAGCGGGGGGGCGTTCGATGAGCAGTTCTTC
clone_size: .
v_call: TRBV5-6
j_call: TRBJ2-1
d_call: TRBD2

cdr3_aa: CASTSVGLAGGETQYF
cdr3_nt: TGTGCCAGCACCTCCGTGGGGCTAGCGGGCGGGGAGACCCAGTACTTC
clone_size: .
v_call: TRBV2
j_call: TRBJ2-5
d_call: TRBD2

cdr3_aa: CASSLHEGGGYEQYF
cdr3_nt: TGTGCCAGCAGCCTGCATGAGGGAGGAGGATACGAGCAGTACTTC
clone_size: .
v_call: TRBV14
j_call: TRBJ2-7
d_call: .

cdr3_aa: CASSLALRREQSSGANVLTF
cdr3_nt: TGTGCCAGCAGCTTAGCGCTTCGGCGGGAGCAGAGCTCTGGGGCCAACGTCCTGACTTTC
clone_size: .
v_call: TRBV7-6
j_call: TRBJ2-6
d_call: TRBD2